This TCR beta chain was profiled in a study of T-cell reconstitution after alpha-beta-depleted transplantation in children. General observations from the study: Reportedly, only several hundred clones from non-depleted graft cells drove alpha-beta T-cell counts at about two months.

This clonotype was observed at least ten times. As yet, its antigen is unknown. Preparing the TCRbeta library involved the use of unique molecular identifiers. A single record per CDR3 protein comes from TCRdb applying MiXCR to the PCR reads. The data show under 300,000 distinct CDR3 sequences, 11% seen once. Per the germline V gene, CDR1 is SGHDT and CDR2 is YYEEEE. The ends were cut back, 2 bases at V and 2 bases at J, with 10 bases in the middle. The CDR3 covers 14 residues. Sequenced here: peripheral blood, sampled 180 days after TCRalphabeta/CD19-depleted stem cell transplant. This chain links TRBV5-6 with TRBJ1-1, with D hard to call. The TCR comes from a male patient aged 2-15 years who had a stem cell transplant for chronic granulomatous disease, so the T cells may come from the graft donor. The CDR3 region is CASSLRASNTEAFF. The CDR3 DNA is TGTGCCAGCAGCTTACGGGCGTCTAACACTGAAGCTTTCTTT.